A selection of T cell receptor beta chains follows, all from one sample in a study of T cell responses to AZD1222 COVID-19 vaccine. Some clones are missing from TCRdb's copy, which holds only in-frame ones; the method was immunoSEQ multiplex PCR. The profile shows about 130,000 clones, roughly nine tenths of them singletons. The specimen comprised peripheral blood, sampled on day 0 of AZD1222 vaccination. The origin of the receptors is an adult in good health. Both conserved end residues are part of each CDR3. The order of the fields is D gene, V gene, clone size, J gene, CDR3 protein, CDR3 DNA. D genes are given only for firm matches. Clone size appears in some rows only: once, few, many, or a class for an expanded clone.

-	TRBV6-5	once	TRBJ1-5	CASRGRRGGNQPQHF	TGTGCCAGCAGGGGACGGCGAGGCGGCAATCAGCCCCAGCATTTT
TRBD1	TRBV11-1	few	TRBJ2-1	CASSFLDRPNEQFF	TGTGCCAGCAGCTTCCTGGACAGGCCCAATGAGCAGTTCTTC
-	TRBV5-1	-	TRBJ1-1	CASSLLTGYEAFF	TGCGCCAGCAGCTTGCTGACAGGTTATGAAGCTTTCTTT
TRBD2	TRBV5-1	-	TRBJ2-7	CASSSLPSGGPLSVYEQYF	TGCGCCAGCAGCTCCCTCCCAAGCGGGGGCCCATTGTCGGTTTACGAGCAGTACTTC
-	TRBV6-5	-	TRBJ1-2	CASSSFDRSGYTF	TGTGCCAGCAGCTCATTCGACCGAAGTGGCTACACCTTC
TRBD1	TRBV27	-	TRBJ2-7	CASRRYGDRPSYEQYF	TGTGCCAGCAGACGATACGGGGACAGGCCATCCTACGAGCAGTACTTC
-	TRBV27	-	TRBJ2-1	CASSLVRGSDEQFF	TGTGCCAGCAGTTTAGTTCGGGGCAGCGATGAGCAGTTCTTC
-	TRBV11-2	-	TRBJ2-3	CASSFRPDTQYF	TGTGCCAGCAGCTTTCGACCGGATACGCAGTATTTT
-	TRBV3-1/TRBV3-2	-	TRBJ1-2	CASSQDLGTNYGYTF	TGTGCCAGCAGCCAAGATCTCGGTACTAACTATGGCTACACCTTC
TRBD2	TRBV30	-	TRBJ2-3	CAWSNLAGNRRGQYF	TGTGCCTGGAGTAATCTAGCGGGGAACCGGCGGGGGCAGTATTTT
-	TRBV15	once	TRBJ1-4	CATGRDLTAFNEKLFF	TGTGCCACCGGCAGAGATCTCACAGCCTTTAATGAAAAACTGTTTTTT
TRBD1	TRBV24-1	once	TRBJ2-7	CATSDGTGRGVYEQYF	TGTGCCACCAGTGATGGGACAGGGCGAGGGGTGTACGAGCAGTACTTC
-	TRBV2	once	TRBJ1-2	CASSEEGQRGRLNYGYTF	TGTGCCAGCAGTGAAGAGGGACAAAGGGGGAGACTTAACTATGGCTACACCTTC
-	TRBV11-3	-	TRBJ2-7	CASSLGGMTGYEQYF	TGTGCCAGCAGCTTGGGGGGCATGACAGGCTACGAGCAGTACTTC
-	TRBV10-3	-	TRBJ1-3	CAISESISGNTIYF	TGTGCCATCAGTGAGTCCATCTCTGGAAACACCATATATTTT
-	TRBV27	-	TRBJ2-5	CASSLGEGETQYF	TGTGCCAGCAGTTTAGGGGAAGGAGAGACCCAGTACTTC